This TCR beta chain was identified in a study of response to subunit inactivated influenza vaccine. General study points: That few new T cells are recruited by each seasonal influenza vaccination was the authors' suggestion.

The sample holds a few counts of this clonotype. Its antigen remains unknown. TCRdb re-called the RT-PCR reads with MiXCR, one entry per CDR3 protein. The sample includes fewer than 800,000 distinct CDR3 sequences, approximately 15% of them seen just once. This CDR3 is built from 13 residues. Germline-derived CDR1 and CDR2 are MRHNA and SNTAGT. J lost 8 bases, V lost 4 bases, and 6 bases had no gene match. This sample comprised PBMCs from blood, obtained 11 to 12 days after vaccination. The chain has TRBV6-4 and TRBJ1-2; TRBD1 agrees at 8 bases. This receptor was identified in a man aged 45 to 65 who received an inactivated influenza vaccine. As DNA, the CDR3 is TGTGCCAGCAGTGCCAGGGGGCTGAGCGGCTACACCTTC. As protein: CASSARGLSGYTF.